Listed below are T cell receptor beta chains from one sample, sequenced in a study of T cells expressing NK-cell markers. TCRdb reprocessed the 5' RACE reads, keeping one entry per CDR3 protein, no DNA. Its table lists about 390,000 distinct CDR3 sequences. The sample was blood T cells: a sorted CD56 or NKG2C T cell subset, CD4+ or CD8+ T cells, or bulk PBMC T cells (not recorded which). These receptors all come from a woman in her 50s in good health. Both conserved end residues are part of each CDR3.

j_gene: TRBJ2-7; v_gene: TRBV20-1; CDR3aa: CSAERETVYEQYF
j_gene: TRBJ1-2; v_gene: TRBV20-1; CDR3aa: CSARDPDSFYGYTF
j_gene: TRBJ2-3; v_gene: TRBV11-3; CDR3aa: CASSFGPGVTQYF
j_gene: TRBJ1-1; v_gene: TRBV7-2; CDR3aa: CASSLRGGQEAFF
j_gene: TRBJ1-2; v_gene: TRBV12-3/TRBV12-4; CDR3aa: CASSLTRALYGYTF
j_gene: TRBJ2-4; v_gene: TRBV5-1; CDR3aa: CASSLAGLRDIQYF
j_gene: TRBJ2-5; v_gene: TRBV5-5; CDR3aa: CASSLAPLETQYF
j_gene: TRBJ2-3; v_gene: TRBV2; CDR3aa: CASSEAGRTSTDTQYF
j_gene: TRBJ2-1; v_gene: TRBV14; CDR3aa: CASSPWGGIVSYNEQFF
j_gene: TRBJ2-2; v_gene: TRBV5-6; CDR3aa: CASSKYRKTNTGELFF
j_gene: TRBJ1-1; v_gene: TRBV12-3/TRBV12-4; CDR3aa: CASSRIRGTEAFF
j_gene: TRBJ1-1; v_gene: TRBV6-6; CDR3aa: CASSTGGWAEAFF
j_gene: TRBJ1-5; v_gene: TRBV6-2/TRBV6-3; CDR3aa: CASSYVGAGQPQHF
j_gene: TRBJ2-1; v_gene: TRBV5-6; CDR3aa: CASSLDMSSYNEQFF
j_gene: TRBJ2-7; v_gene: TRBV27; CDR3aa: CASKLAAGDYEQYF
j_gene: TRBJ2-7; v_gene: TRBV14; CDR3aa: CASSQLGTDYEQYF
j_gene: TRBJ2-2; v_gene: TRBV20-1; CDR3aa: CSATRDRAGELFF
j_gene: TRBJ2-3; v_gene: TRBV3-1; CDR3aa: CASGARGLEDTQYF
j_gene: TRBJ1-3; v_gene: TRBV3-1; CDR3aa: CASSQNRAGNTIYF
j_gene: TRBJ1-1; v_gene: TRBV29-1; CDR3aa: CSVRPRTGVGEAFF
j_gene: TRBJ1-3; v_gene: TRBV6-6; CDR3aa: CASTRRGGTSGNTIYF
j_gene: TRBJ1-3; v_gene: TRBV7-2; CDR3aa: CASTGRNSGNTIYF
j_gene: TRBJ1-6; v_gene: TRBV4-1; CDR3aa: CASSQGPGGGGSPLHF
j_gene: TRBJ2-6; v_gene: TRBV5-1; CDR3aa: CASSRPDSGANVLTF
j_gene: TRBJ1-1; v_gene: TRBV3-1; CDR3aa: CASSLRGRRNTEAFF
j_gene: TRBJ2-3; v_gene: TRBV7-8; CDR3aa: CASRDYSPTDTQYF
j_gene: TRBJ2-3; v_gene: TRBV2; CDR3aa: CASRSPLSTDTQYF
j_gene: TRBJ2-2; v_gene: TRBV5-1; CDR3aa: CASESSGKRNGELFF
j_gene: TRBJ2-1; v_gene: TRBV5-5; CDR3aa: CASSSYGQRTINNEQFF
j_gene: TRBJ2-3; v_gene: TRBV12-3/TRBV12-4; CDR3aa: CASTGFPTTDTQYF
j_gene: TRBJ1-4; v_gene: TRBV5-1; CDR3aa: CASSLEGGRGNEKLFF